The clone carrying this TCR beta chain is a singleton in its sample. The data were taken from a study of control samples from healthy donors and cancer patients. The assay was immunoSEQ multiplex PCR, and TCRdb's table has in-frame clones only and misses some. Among 55,000 to 85,000 clones, around nine tenths were seen once, and the ten largest hold around a fifth. Germline lookup yields CDR1 SGHTA and CDR2 FQGTGA. The CDR3 spans 13 residues. Trimming cost V 5 bases and J 1 base, with 6 bases left between them. The source material was PBMCs. J is TRBJ1-3 and V is TRBV7-3; D call uncertain. This TCR was recovered from a man in his sixties with lung cancer. CDR3 sequence: CASSQRSGNTIYF. The CDR3 DNA follows: TGTGCCAGCAGCCAACGGTCTGGAAACACCATATATTTT. Drawing the rest from reference TRBV7-3 and TRBJ1-3, the complete variable domain is GAGVSQTPSNKVTEKGKYVELRCDPISGHTALYWYRQSLGQGPEFLIYFQGTGAADDSGLPNDRFFAVRPEGSVSTLKIQRTERGDSAVYLCASSQRSGNTIYFGEGSWLTVV.